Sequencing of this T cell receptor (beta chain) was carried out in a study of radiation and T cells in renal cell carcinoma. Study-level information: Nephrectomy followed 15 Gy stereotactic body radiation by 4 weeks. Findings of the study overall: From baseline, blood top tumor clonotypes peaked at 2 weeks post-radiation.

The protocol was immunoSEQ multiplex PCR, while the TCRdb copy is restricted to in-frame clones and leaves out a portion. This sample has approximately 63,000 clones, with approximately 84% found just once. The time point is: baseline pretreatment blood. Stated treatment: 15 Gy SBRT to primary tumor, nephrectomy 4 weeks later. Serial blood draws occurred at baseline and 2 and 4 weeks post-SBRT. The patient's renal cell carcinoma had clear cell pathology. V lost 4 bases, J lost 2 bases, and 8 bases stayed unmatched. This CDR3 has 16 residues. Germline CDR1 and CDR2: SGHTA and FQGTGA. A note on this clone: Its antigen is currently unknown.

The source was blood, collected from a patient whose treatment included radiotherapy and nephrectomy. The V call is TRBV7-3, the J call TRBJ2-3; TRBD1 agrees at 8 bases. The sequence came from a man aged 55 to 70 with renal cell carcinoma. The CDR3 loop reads CASSSPGQEHTDTQYF. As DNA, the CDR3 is TGTGCCAGCAGCTCCCCGGGACAGGAGCACACAGATACGCAGTATTTT.